This TCR beta chain was captured by sequencing in a study of shared clonotypes between healthy human individuals. Study-wide findings and caveats: Among donors, clonotype sharing was expected to be affected by sequencing depth.

Comments on this clone: Antigen specificity is unknown.

Generated by immunoSEQ multiplex PCR, the TCRdb table keeps only in-frame clones and is missing some. The sample has 2 million to 2.5 million clones; roughly 90% are singletons. The sequencing sample was made of naive CD4+ T cells from PBMCs. Subset here: CD45RA+ positively selected. This receptor was obtained from a man younger than 35 in good health. Some clones in this sample may be carry-over from other donors' samples.

CDR3 region: CATKGDSNQPQHF. CDR3 in DNA: TGTGCCACCAAGGGGGACAGCAATCAGCCCCAGCATTTT. The rearrangement uses TRBV2 and TRBJ1-5; maybe TRBD1 (6 bases). The V gene's germline CDR1 is SNHLY and CDR2 FYNNEI. Between the trimmed V and J ends, which lost 10 bases and 1 base, there was a span of 11 bases. The CDR3 extends over 13 amino acids.